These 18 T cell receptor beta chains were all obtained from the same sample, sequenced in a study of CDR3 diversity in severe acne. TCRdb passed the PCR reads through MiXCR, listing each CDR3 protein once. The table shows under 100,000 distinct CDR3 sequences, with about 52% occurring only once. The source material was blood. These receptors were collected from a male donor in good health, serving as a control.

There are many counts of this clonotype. For the CDR3, the DNA is TGCGCCAGCAGCTTGCGGGACACCACCTATGGCTACACCTTC. Its translation is CASSLRDTTYGYTF. This chain uses TRBV5-1 with TRBJ1-2, with D maybe TRBD1 (6 bases). There are 14 residues in the CDR3. Looked up from germline, CDR1 is SGHRS and CDR2 is YFSETQ. The ends were cut back, 1 base at V and 4 bases at J, with 11 bases in the middle.

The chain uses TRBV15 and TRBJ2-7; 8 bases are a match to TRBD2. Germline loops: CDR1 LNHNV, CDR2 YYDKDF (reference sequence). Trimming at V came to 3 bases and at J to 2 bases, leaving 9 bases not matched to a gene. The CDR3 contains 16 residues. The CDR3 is CATSSVAGSAPYEQYF. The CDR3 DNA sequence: TGTGCCACCAGCAGCGTAGCGGGGAGTGCCCCCTACGAGCAGTACTTC.

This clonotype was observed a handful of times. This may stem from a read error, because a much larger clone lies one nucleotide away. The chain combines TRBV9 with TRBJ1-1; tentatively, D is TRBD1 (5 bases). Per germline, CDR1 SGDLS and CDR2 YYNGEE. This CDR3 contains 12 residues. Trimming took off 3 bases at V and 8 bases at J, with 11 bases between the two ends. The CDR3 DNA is TGTGCCAGCAGCGGGGACGAGGGAGAAGCTTTCTTT. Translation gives CASSGDEGEAFF.

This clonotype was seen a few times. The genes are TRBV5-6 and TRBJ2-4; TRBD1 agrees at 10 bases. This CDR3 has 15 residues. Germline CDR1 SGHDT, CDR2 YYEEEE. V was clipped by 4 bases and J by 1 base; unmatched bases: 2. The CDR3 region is CASSRGQGAKNIQYF. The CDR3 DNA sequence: TGTGCCAGCAGCCGGGGACAGGGGGCCAAAAACATTCAGTACTTC.

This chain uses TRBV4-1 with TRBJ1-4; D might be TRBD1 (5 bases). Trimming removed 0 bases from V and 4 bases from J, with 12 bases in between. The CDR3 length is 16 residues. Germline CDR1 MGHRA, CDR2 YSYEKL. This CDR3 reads CASSQDRGRDNEKLFF. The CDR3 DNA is TGCGCCAGCAGCCAAGATAGGGGACGGGATAATGAAAAACTGTTTTTT.

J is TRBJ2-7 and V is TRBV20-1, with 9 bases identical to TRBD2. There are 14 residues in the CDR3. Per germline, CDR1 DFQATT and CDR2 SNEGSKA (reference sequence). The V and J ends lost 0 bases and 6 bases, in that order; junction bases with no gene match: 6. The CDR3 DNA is TGCAGTGCTAGAGATAGCGGGAGAAATCTCGAGCAGTACTTC. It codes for CSARDSGRNLEQYF.

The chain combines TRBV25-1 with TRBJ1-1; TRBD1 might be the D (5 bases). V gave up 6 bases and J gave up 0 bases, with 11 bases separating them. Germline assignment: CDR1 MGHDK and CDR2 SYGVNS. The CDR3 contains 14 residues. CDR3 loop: CASRTGTVNTEAFF. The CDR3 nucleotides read TGTGCCAGCAGAACCGGGACGGTGAACACTGAAGCTTTCTTT.

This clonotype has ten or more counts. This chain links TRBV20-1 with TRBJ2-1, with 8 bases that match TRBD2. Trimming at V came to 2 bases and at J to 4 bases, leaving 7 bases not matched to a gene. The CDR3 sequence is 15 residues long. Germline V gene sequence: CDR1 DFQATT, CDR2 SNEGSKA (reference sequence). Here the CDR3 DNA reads TGCAGTGCTAGATTCGGGGGGGGCGCGTACAATGAGCAGTTCTTC. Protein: CSARFGGGAYNEQFF.

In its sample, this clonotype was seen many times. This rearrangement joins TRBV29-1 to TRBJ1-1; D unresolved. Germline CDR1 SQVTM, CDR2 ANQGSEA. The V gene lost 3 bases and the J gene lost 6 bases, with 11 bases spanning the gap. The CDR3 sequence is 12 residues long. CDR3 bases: TGCAGCGTTGATAACGTCAATCCTGAAGCTTTCTTT. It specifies CSVDNVNPEAFF.

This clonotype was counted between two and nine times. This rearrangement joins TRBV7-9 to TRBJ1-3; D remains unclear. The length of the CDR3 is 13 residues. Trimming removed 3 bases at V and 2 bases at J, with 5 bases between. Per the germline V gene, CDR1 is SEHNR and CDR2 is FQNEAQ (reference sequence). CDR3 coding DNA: TGTGCCAGCAGCTTGGACGCTGGAAACACCATATATTTT. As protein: CASSLDAGNTIYF. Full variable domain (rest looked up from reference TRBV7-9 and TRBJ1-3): DTGVSQNPRHKITKRGQNVTFRCDPISEHNRLYWYRQTLGQGPEFLTYFQNEAQLEKSRLLSDRFSAERPKGSFSTLEIQRTEQGDSAMYLCASSLDAGNTIYFGEGSWLTVV.

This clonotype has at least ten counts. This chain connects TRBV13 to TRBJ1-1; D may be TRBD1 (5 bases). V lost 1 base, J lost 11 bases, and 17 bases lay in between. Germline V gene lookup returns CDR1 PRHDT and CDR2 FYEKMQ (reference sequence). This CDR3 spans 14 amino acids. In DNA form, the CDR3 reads TGTGCCAGCAGCTTAGAATGGGTAAACAGGATTGCTTTCTTT. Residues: CASSLEWVNRIAFF.

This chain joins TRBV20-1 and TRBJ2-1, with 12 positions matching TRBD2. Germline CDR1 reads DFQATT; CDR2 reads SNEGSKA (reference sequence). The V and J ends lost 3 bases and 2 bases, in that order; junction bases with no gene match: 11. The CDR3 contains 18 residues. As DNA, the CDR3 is TGCAGTGCTAGCGCACTAGCGGGAGGAAGTCCCGCCTACAATGAGCAGTTCTTC. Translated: CSASALAGGSPAYNEQFF.

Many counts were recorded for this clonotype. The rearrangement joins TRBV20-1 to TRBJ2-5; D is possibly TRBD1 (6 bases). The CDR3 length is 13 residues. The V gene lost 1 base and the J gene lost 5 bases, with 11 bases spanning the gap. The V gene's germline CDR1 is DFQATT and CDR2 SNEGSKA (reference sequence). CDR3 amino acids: CSARAPQGETQYF. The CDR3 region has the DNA TGCAGTGCTAGAGCCCCACAGGGTGAGACCCAGTACTTC.

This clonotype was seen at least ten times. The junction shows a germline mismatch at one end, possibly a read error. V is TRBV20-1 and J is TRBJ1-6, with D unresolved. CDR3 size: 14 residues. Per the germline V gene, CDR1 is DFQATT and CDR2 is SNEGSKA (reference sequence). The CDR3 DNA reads TGCAGTGCCAGTCGGGAGTCCTATTATTCACCCCTCCACTTT. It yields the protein CSASRESYYSPLHF.

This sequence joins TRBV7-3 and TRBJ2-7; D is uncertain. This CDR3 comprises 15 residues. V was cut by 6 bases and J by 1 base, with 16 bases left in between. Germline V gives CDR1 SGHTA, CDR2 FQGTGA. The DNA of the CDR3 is TGTGCCAGCAGTACCTTTTACCGGTTATCCTACGAGCAGTACTTC. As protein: CASSTFYRLSYEQYF.

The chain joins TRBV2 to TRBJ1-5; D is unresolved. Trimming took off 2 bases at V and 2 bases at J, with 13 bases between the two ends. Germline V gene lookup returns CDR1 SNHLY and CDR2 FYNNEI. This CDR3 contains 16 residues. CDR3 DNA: TGTGCCAGCAGTGAATTGTCGGGGTATGGCAATCAGCCCCAGCATTTT. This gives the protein CASSELSGYGNQPQHF.

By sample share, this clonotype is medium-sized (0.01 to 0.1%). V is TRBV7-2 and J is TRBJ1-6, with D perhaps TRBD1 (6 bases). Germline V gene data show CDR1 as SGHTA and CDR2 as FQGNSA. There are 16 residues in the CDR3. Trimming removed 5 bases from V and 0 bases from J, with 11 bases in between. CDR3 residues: CASSEGGGSYNSPLHF. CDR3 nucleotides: TGTGCCAGCAGCGAGGGGGGGGGCTCCTATAATTCACCCCTCCACTTT.

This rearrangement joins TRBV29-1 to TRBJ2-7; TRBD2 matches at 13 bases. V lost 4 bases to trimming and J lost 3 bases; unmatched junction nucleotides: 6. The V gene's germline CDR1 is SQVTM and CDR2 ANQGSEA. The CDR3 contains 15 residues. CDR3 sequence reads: CSVGGLAGLRYEQYF. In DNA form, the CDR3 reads TGCAGCGTTGGGGGACTAGCGGGACTCCGCTACGAGCAGTACTTC.